In its sample, the clone carrying this TCR beta chain was seen a few times. The record originates from a study of blood T cells in healthy people across ages. Alongside a J-beta primer mix, a sample-barcoded 5' primer served in a second PCR lasting about 7 to 12 cycles. Individual samples furnished no less than 3 million CDR3-containing paired-end reads apiece. One entry per CDR3 protein results from TCRdb running MiXCR on the 5' RACE reads. The table includes 550,000 to 750,000 distinct CDR3 sequences, about 21% detected once. CDR1 is SEHNR, CDR2 FQNEAQ, per germline (reference sequence). The CDR3 is 14 residues long. Trimming removed 10 bases from V and 4 bases from J; junction bases left unmatched: 9.

The sequencing input was blood. This clonotype originated in a man aged 65 to 79 in good health. The chain couples TRBV7-9 to TRBJ2-7, with 11 bases that match TRBD1. CDR3 sequence: CATETGTGGYEQYF. The DNA for the CDR3 is TGTGCCACAGAAACCGGGACAGGGGGGTACGAGCAGTACTTC.